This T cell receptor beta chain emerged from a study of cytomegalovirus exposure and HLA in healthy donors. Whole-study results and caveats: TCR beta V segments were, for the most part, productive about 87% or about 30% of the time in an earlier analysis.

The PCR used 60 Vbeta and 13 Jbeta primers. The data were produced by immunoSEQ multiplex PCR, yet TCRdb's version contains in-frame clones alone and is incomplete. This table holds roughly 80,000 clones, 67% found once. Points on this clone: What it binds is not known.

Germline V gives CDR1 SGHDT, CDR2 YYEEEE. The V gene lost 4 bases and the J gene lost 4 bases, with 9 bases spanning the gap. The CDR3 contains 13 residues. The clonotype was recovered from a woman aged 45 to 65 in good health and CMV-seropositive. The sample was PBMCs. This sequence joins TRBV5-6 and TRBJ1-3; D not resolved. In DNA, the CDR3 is TGTGCCAGCAGCCTCGGGATCGGAAACACCATATATTTT. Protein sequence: CASSLGIGNTIYF. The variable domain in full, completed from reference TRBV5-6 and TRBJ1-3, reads DAGVTQSPTHLIKTRGQQVTLRCSPKSGHDTVSWYQQALGQGPQFIFQYYEEEERQRGNFPDRFSGHQFPNYSSELNVNALLLGDSALYLCASSLGIGNTIYFGEGSWLTVV.